Following are 25 T cell receptor beta chains from one sample sequenced in a study of T-cell memory formation after mild COVID-19. TCRdb independently ran MiXCR on the 5' RACE reads; one entry per CDR3 protein. Here the sample spans roughly 35,000 distinct CDR3 sequences, just under 8% being singletons. Sequencing was performed on PBMCs or a T cell subset sorted from them (not recorded which). The receptors derive from a man in his late teens or twenties who had mild COVID-19 (a few samples of this study predate the infection). Cell type and time point are not known.

The sample holds many counts of this clonotype. The rearrangement joins TRBV18 to TRBJ2-7; D may be TRBD1 (5 bases). CDR1 is KGHSH, CDR2 LQKENI, per germline. V was clipped by 0 bases and J by 6 bases, with 12 bases between them. CDR3 length: 14 residues. The chain's CDR3 is CASSPPLTESEQYF. CDR3 DNA: TGTGCCAGCTCACCACCGCTGACAGAGAGCGAGCAGTACTTC.

This clonotype was recorded at least ten times. The chain carries TRBV25-1 and TRBJ2-1; TRBD1 matches at 8 bases. Germline values: CDR1 MGHDK, CDR2 SYGVNS. This CDR3 is built from 15 residues. Unmatched junction bases numbered 1, after V lost 0 bases and J lost 3 bases. This CDR3 reads CASSEYGTGYNEQFF. CDR3 nucleotide sequence: TGTGCCAGCAGTGAATATGGGACAGGCTACAATGAGCAGTTCTTC. The whole variable domain, filled in from reference TRBV25-1 and TRBJ2-1, reads EADIYQTPRYLVIGTGKKITLECSQTMGHDKMYWYQQDPGMELHLIHYSYGVNSTEKGDLSSESTVSRIRTEHFPLTLESARPSHTSQYLCASSEYGTGYNEQFFGPGTRLTVL.

This clonotype was recorded many times. The chain links TRBV27 to TRBJ2-3; TRBD1 matches 7 bases. This CDR3 spans 15 amino acids. With 4 bases clipped from V and 4 bases from J, the junction kept 8 bases outside the gene matches. The germline CDR1 and CDR2 sequences are MNHEY and SMNVEV (reference sequence). The DNA for the CDR3 is TGTGCCAGCAGTTCTCCGTTCGACAGGGCAGATACGCAGTATTTT. Translation: CASSSPFDRADTQYF.

This clonotype appeared many times. The V gene is TRBV5-1, the J gene TRBJ2-3; no clear D gene. Germline-derived CDR1 and CDR2 are SGHRS and YFSETQ. The CDR3 loop spans 13 amino acids. V lost 5 bases and J lost 0, with 7 bases in between. CDR3 DNA sequence: TGCGCCAGCAGGTCGGACAGCACAGATACGCAGTATTTT. Translated: CASRSDSTDTQYF.

This clonotype showed up many times. J is TRBJ2-1 and V is TRBV12-3 or TRBV12-4; 7 positions agree with TRBD1. The CDR3 extends over 14 amino acids. Trimming at V came to 6 bases and at J to 5 bases, leaving 7 bases not matched to a gene. Written as DNA, the CDR3 is TGTGCCAGCAGCTACAGGGGTTTGGACAATGAGCAGTTCTTC. Its translation: CASSYRGLDNEQFF.

This clonotype was recorded many times. The chain uses TRBV29-1 and TRBJ1-1; maybe TRBD1 (5 bases). The V and J ends lost 4 bases and 0 bases respectively, with 15 bases between them. There are 15 residues in the CDR3. Germline-derived CDR1 and CDR2 are SQVTM and ANQGSEA. The CDR3 nucleotides read TGCAGCGTTGGGGCAGGGTGGGGGATGAACACTGAAGCTTTCTTT. It yields the protein CSVGAGWGMNTEAFF.

This clonotype showed up many times. V and J are TRBV5-7 and TRBJ1-6, with D possibly being TRBD1 (5 bases). TRBV5-7 is annotated as an ORF whose role is uncertain. With 3 bases removed from V and 9 bases from J, the gap between germline ends came to 22 bases. The CDR3 sequence is 17 residues long. The CDR3 coding sequence is TGTGCCAGCAGCTCATCTGTTCTAAGGGCAGGGACTTCACCCCTCCACTTT. Its translation is CASSSSVLRAGTSPLHF.

This clonotype was counted ten times or more. The V call is TRBV6-5, the J call TRBJ1-6, with a tentative D call TRBD1 (5 bases). CDR3 length: 15 residues. V was pared by 5 bases and J by 10 bases, with 18 bases between. The germline gives CDR1 MNHEY, CDR2 SVGAGI. The CDR3 region has the DNA TGTGCCAGCAGTCGCGGGGGGACGGGTGGATCACCCCTCCACTTT. Translation: CASSRGGTGGSPLHF.

This clonotype appeared many times. This chain links TRBV7-3 with TRBJ2-7; D is undetermined. The CDR3 runs to 12 residues. V was clipped by 2 bases and J by 7 bases, with 9 bases between them. Germline assignment: CDR1 SGHTA and CDR2 FQGTGA. As DNA, the CDR3 is TGTGCCAGCAGCTTAGAGGTGGAAGAGCAGTACTTC. Translation: CASSLEVEEQYF.

Many counts were recorded for this clonotype. This chain joins TRBV6-2 or TRBV6-3 and TRBJ2-3; 12 nucleotides agree with TRBD2. The J segment lost 2 bases and the V segment lost 6 bases, leaving 12 bases of the junction unmatched. Germline V gives CDR1 MNHEY, CDR2 SVGEGT. This CDR3 has 18 amino acids. In DNA form, the CDR3 reads TGTGCCAGCAGCCGGCAACCCGGACTAGCGGGACTCACAGATACGCAGTATTTT. Translation gives CASSRQPGLAGLTDTQYF.

This clonotype was found many times. The rearrangement uses TRBV4-1 and TRBJ2-7; D possibly corresponds to TRBD2 (6 bases). The germline CDR1 and CDR2 sequences are MGHRA and YSYEKL. Trimming took off 1 base at V and 4 bases at J, with 14 bases between the two ends. This CDR3 spans 15 amino acids. The CDR3 sequence is CASSQVSSGYYEQYF. CDR3 in DNA: TGCGCCAGCAGCCAAGTGTCGAGCGGGTATTACGAGCAGTACTTC.

This clonotype has just a few counts. The rearrangement links TRBV28 to TRBJ2-7; possible D gene TRBD1, 5 bases. This CDR3 spans 15 amino acids. Per germline, CDR1 MDHEN and CDR2 SYDVKM. Trimming left V 3 bases short and J 5 bases short, with 17 bases between. The CDR3 region is CASSFFRQGGHEQYV. CDR3 in DNA: TGTGCCAGCAGTTTCTTCCGGCAGGGTGGACACGAGCAGTACGTC.

This clonotype was observed at least ten times. The V and J genes are TRBV5-1 and TRBJ2-5; D perhaps matches TRBD2 (5 bases). The V and J ends lost 4 bases and 4 bases respectively, with 14 bases between them. The V gene's germline CDR1 is SGHRS and CDR2 YFSETQ. The CDR3 extends over 14 amino acids. CDR3 protein: CASSLKVGVETQYF. The CDR3 DNA reads TGCGCCAGCAGCCTTAAGGTCGGGGTAGAGACCCAGTACTTC.

V is TRBV7-2 and J is TRBJ2-3, with 7 bases matching TRBD2. The length of the CDR3 is 17 residues. J was trimmed by 5 bases and V by 1 base; bases with no gene match: 12. Germline V gives CDR1 SGHTA, CDR2 FQGNSA. CDR3: CASSLGYRGGEVDTQYF. The CDR3 DNA reads as TGTGCCAGCAGCTTAGGGTACCGGGGAGGGGAGGTAGATACGCAGTATTTT.

Ten or more counts support this clonotype. V and J are TRBV3-1 and TRBJ2-1; maybe TRBD2 (7 bases). The CDR3 has 16 amino acids. Germline values: CDR1 LGHDT, CDR2 YNNKEL (reference sequence). Deletions cut 3 bases from V and 10 bases from J, with 22 bases between. The CDR3 bases are TGTGCCAGCAGCCAGGGTGGGGGGGCCAGAGCTAAAGAGCAGTTCTTC. Protein sequence: CASSQGGGARAKEQFF.

This clonotype was seen at least ten times. The chain employs TRBV5-1 and TRBJ2-1; the match to TRBD2 covers 15 bases. There are 17 residues in the CDR3. The V segment lost 4 bases and the J segment 4 bases; nucleotides outside the gene matches: 6. From germline, CDR1 is SGHRS and CDR2 YFSETQ. The CDR3 DNA reads TGCGCCAGCAGCGTAACGGGACTAGCGGGGGGATACAATGAGCAGTTCTTC. This sequence encodes CASSVTGLAGGYNEQFF.

Many counts were recorded for this clonotype. This chain joins TRBV10-2 and TRBJ2-7, with TRBD1 identical over 11 bases. This CDR3 comprises 16 residues. CDR1 WSHSY and CDR2 SAAADI come from the germline V gene. Germline trimming cut 3 bases from V and 6 bases from J; bases unmatched to any gene: 10. The chain's CDR3 is CASSDRRGTGGLEQYF. CDR3 bases: TGCGCCAGCAGTGATCGGAGGGGGACAGGGGGGCTCGAGCAGTACTTC.

This clonotype occurred many times. The chain is built from TRBV3-1 and TRBJ2-7; 9 bases match TRBD2. Unmatched junction bases numbered 4, after V lost 2 bases and J lost 5 bases. Looked up from germline, CDR1 is LGHDT and CDR2 is YNNKEL (reference sequence). The CDR3 consists of 14 residues. In DNA, the CDR3 is TGTGCCAGCAGCCAAATTCTAGCGGGGAACGAGCAGTACTTC. Its protein is CASSQILAGNEQYF.

The sample holds a few counts of this clonotype. V gene TRBV6-6 combines with J gene TRBJ2-3; D ambiguous. Germline V gene sequence: CDR1 MNHNY, CDR2 SVGAGI (reference sequence). Trimming cost V 6 bases and J 2 bases, with 6 bases left between them. The CDR3 is 12 amino acids. CDR3: CASRQTTDTQYF. The CDR3 nucleotides read TGTGCCAGCAGGCAGACCACAGATACGCAGTATTTT.

This clonotype showed up many times. The chain has TRBV4-1 and TRBJ2-2; 8 bases fit TRBD2. V trimming: 0 bases; J trimming: 3 bases; junction bases outside the gene matches: 6. The germline CDR1 and CDR2 sequences are MGHRA and YSYEKL. The CDR3 is 17 residues long. Written as DNA, the CDR3 is TGCGCCAGCAGCCAAGAAGCCCCAGCGGGGGACACCGGGGAGCTGTTTTTT. Translating gives CASSQEAPAGDTGELFF.

This clonotype was detected ten times or more. The chain carries TRBV5-1 and TRBJ2-1; no definite D call. V was pared by 2 bases and J by 1 base, with 10 bases between. Germline CDR1 SGHRS, CDR2 YFSETQ. The CDR3 runs to 15 residues. This CDR3 reads CASSFARRSYNEQFF. In nucleotides, the CDR3 is TGCGCCAGCAGCTTTGCACGGCGATCCTACAATGAGCAGTTCTTC.

This clonotype was counted between two and nine times. J is TRBJ1-1 and V is TRBV4-3, with D unclear. In germline, CDR1 is LGHNA, CDR2 YSLEER. The V and J ends lost 1 base and 3 bases respectively, with 12 bases between them. The CDR3 loop spans 15 amino acids. As DNA, the CDR3 is TGCGCCAGCAGCCAAGTGCGAAACCTCTACACTGAAGCTTTCTTT. This codes for CASSQVRNLYTEAFF.

This clonotype occurred a few times. The J gene is TRBJ1-2, the V gene TRBV12-3 or TRBV12-4; 11 bases line up with TRBD1. The CDR3 runs 15 residues. The J segment lost 4 bases and the V segment lost 5 bases, leaving 6 bases of the junction unmatched. The CDR3 region has the DNA TGTGCCAGCAGTCCCCGGACAGGGGGCGGCTATGGCTACACCTTC. It is translated as CASSPRTGGGYGYTF.

This clonotype was detected only a few times. V usage is TRBV11-2 and J usage is TRBJ2-1, with D perhaps matching TRBD1 or TRBD2 (5 bases each). Germline loops: CDR1 SGHAT, CDR2 FQNNGV. V lost 1 base to trimming and J lost 8 bases, with 18 bases between them. The CDR3 consists of 16 residues. The DNA for the CDR3 is TGTGCCAGCAGCTTAGCCCCGAGGGGCCAGAACCATGAGCAGTTCTTC. Translated, it gives CASSLAPRGQNHEQFF.

This clonotype came up many times. The chain combines TRBV7-9 with TRBJ1-1; D gene uncertain. Trimming stripped 0 bases from V and 0 bases from J, with 14 bases between. The CDR3 sequence is 17 residues long. Looked up from germline, CDR1 is SEHNR and CDR2 is FQNEAQ (reference sequence). The CDR3 region has the DNA TGTGCCAGCAGCTTAGCCCCCCCAGCCTTTATGAACACTGAAGCTTTCTTT. It is translated as CASSLAPPAFMNTEAFF.